One sample yielded the 8 T cell receptor beta chains listed below, sequenced in a study of blood T cells in healthy people across ages (dated by TCRdb to the mid-2010s). Libraries were prepared through 5' RACE. Sequencing was carried out with an Illumina HiSeq 2500. A second 7 to 11 cycle PCR used a sample-barcoded 5' primer and a J-beta primer mix. TCRdb ran its own pipeline on the public reads, namely fastp trimming at Q25 and MiXCR clone calling, and kept in-frame beta chains. Rows with a matching CDR3 protein are joined into one entry that keeps the most common DNA and genes. The sample has approximately 880,000 distinct CDR3 sequences on record, around 48% of them singletons. The biggest ten clones account for over 10% of the sample. Sequencing input: blood. Source of these receptors: a man aged 30 to 45 in good health.

The V call is TRBV3-1, the J call TRBJ2-4; 8 positions agree with TRBD2. The J call may be mistaken, given a closer DNA end match to TRBJ2-7. The CDR3 is 15 residues long. CDR1 and CDR2 from the germline V gene are LGHDT and YNNKEL (reference sequence). CDR3 nucleotide sequence: TGTGCCAGCAGTAATGCGGGGGGAACGACCTACGAGCAGTACTTC. Its translation is CASSNAGGTTYEQYF.

The genes are TRBV27 and TRBJ1-5, with 7 bases lining up with TRBD1. CDR3 length: 16 residues. The trim removed 6 bases at V and 0 bases at J, leaving 8 bases unmatched. CDR1 and CDR2 from the germline V gene are MNHEY and SMNVEV (reference sequence). The CDR3 nucleotides read TGTGCCAGCAGCGACAGGGCCCTCTATAGCAATCAGCCCCAGCATTTT. Its protein is CASSDRALYSNQPQHF.

This clonotype appeared a few times. V gene TRBV20-1 combines with J gene TRBJ2-7, with 7 positions matching TRBD2. The CDR3 sequence is 15 residues long. The germline V gene has CDR1 DFQATT and CDR2 SNEGSKA (reference sequence). J was trimmed by 0 bases and V by 0 bases; bases with no gene match: 5. The CDR3 DNA follows: TGCAGTGCTAGAGAACTAGCGAAGAGCTCCTACGAGCAGTACTTC. It translates to CSARELAKSSYEQYF.

The chain is built from TRBV7-9 and TRBJ2-2, with TRBD1 identical over 8 bases. Germline V gene data show CDR1 as SEHNR and CDR2 as FQNEAQ (reference sequence). V was pared by 0 bases and J by 3 bases, with 9 bases of the junction left unmatched. The CDR3 is 18 amino acids. CDR3 loop: CASSLAWDRLHHTGELFF. CDR3 DNA sequence: TGTGCCAGCAGCTTAGCATGGGACAGGTTACATCACACCGGGGAGCTGTTTTTT.

This clonotype was found a few times. The chain uses TRBV27 and TRBJ1-1; tentatively, D is TRBD1 (5 bases). V shed 4 bases and J shed 4 bases, with 13 bases lying between them. Germline CDR1 reads MNHEY; CDR2 reads SMNVEV (reference sequence). CDR3 size: 14 residues. The CDR3 DNA reads as TGTGCCAGCAGTTGGGATTCGGGGGGCACTGAAGCTTTCTTT. The encoded protein is CASSWDSGGTEAFF.

This clonotype was observed a few times. The V and J genes are TRBV3-1 and TRBJ2-7, with unresolved D. Per the germline V gene, CDR1 is LGHDT and CDR2 is YNNKEL (reference sequence). V lost 1 base, J lost 3 bases, and 10 bases lay in between. This CDR3 has 14 amino acids. In DNA, the CDR3 is TGTGCCAGCAGCCAAGGAACCGGTTTCTACGAGCAGTACTTC. Its protein is CASSQGTGFYEQYF.

This clonotype has a handful of counts. The chain couples TRBV2 to TRBJ2-1; 9 bases match TRBD1. The CDR3 is 15 amino acids. CDR1 and CDR2 from the germline V gene are SNHLY and FYNNEI. The junction had 3 bases not matched to a gene; V was cut back by 2 bases and J by 4 bases. CDR3 in amino acids: CASSETGGAYNEQFF. DNA of the CDR3: TGTGCCAGCAGTGAAACAGGGGGCGCTTACAATGAGCAGTTCTTC.

The count of this clonotype is one. V gene TRBV29-1 combines with J gene TRBJ1-2; D not certain. Germline CDR1 reads SQVTM; CDR2 reads ANQGSEA. This CDR3 region has 11 residues. V was trimmed by 5 bases and J by 4 bases, leaving 8 bases between them. In DNA form, the CDR3 reads TGCAGCGTTTCCGAGTTCTATGGCTACACCTTC. Translating it yields CSVSEFYGYTF.